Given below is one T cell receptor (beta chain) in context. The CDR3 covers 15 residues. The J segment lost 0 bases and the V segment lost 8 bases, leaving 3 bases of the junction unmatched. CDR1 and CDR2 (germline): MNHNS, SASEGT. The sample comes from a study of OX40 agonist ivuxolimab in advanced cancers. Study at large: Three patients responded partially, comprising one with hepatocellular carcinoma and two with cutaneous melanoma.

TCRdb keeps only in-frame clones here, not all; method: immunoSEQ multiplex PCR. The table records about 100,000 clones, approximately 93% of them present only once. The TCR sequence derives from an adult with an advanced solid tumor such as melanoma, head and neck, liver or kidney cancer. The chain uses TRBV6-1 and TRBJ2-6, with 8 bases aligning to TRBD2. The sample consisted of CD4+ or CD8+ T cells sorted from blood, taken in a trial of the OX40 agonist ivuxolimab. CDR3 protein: CASEAGASGANVLTF. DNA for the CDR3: TGTGCCAGCGAAGCGGGGGCCTCTGGGGCCAACGTCCTGACTTTC.